This T cell receptor (beta chain) appears in the sequencing data of a study of blood T cell repertoires in COVID-19. Study details: Acute and convalescent COVID-19 samples came from the United States, Italy and Spain. Sources were T cells, B-cell-depleted T cells, or PBMCs; the material itself was cDNA or gDNA.

CDR1 and CDR2 (germline): SGHRS, YFSETQ. V was clipped by 4 bases and J by 6 bases, with 16 bases between them. The CDR3 extends over 14 amino acids. Study processing details: Cell counts per sample came from amplifying reference gene primers. Method: immunoSEQ multiplex PCR; TCRdb's copy keeps in-frame clones and lacks some. V, J and clone size reflect that table, while D and trimming were determined from the DNA. Seen here are about 100,000 clones, 91% observed once, and the top ten hold approximately 2%. The sequencing sample was made of peripheral blood. The sequence came from a man in his fifties with active COVID-19. The V gene is TRBV5-1, the J gene TRBJ1-2; a possible D gene is TRBD1 (6 bases). The CDR3 DNA reads as TGCGCCAGCAGCGTTCCCGGGGGGGCGAATGGCTACACCTTC. Its protein is CASSVPGGANGYTF.